This TCR beta chain is from a study of neurological immune-mediated disorders. Study-wide results and limits: While HTLV-1-associated myelopathy showed the greatest TCR clonal expansion, multiple sclerosis showed the least, falling below healthy controls.

V was clipped by 4 bases and J by 6 bases, with 13 bases between them. The CDR3 sequence is 13 residues long. Germline CDR1 reads ENHRY; CDR2 reads SYGVKD. Synthesis of cDNA was carried out by template-switch 5'RACE. The reaction used 10-nucleotide random UMIs. In TCRdb, the 5' RACE reads were re-called with MiXCR into one record per CDR3 protein. The sample lists tens of thousands of distinct CDR3 sequences, around 2.6% occurring once. This clonotype was counted at least ten times. The target antigen is unknown. For the unsorted libraries, 2 million PBMCs stored at -80 C served as input. The V gene is TRBV10-3, the J gene TRBJ2-7; D possibly uses TRBD1 or TRBD2 (5 bases each). Sequencing used PBMCs. This TCR came from a woman in her twenties or thirties with multiple sclerosis. This CDR3 reads CAISGTGTLEQYF. The DNA of the CDR3 is TGTGCCATCAGTGGAACCGGGACCCTCGAGCAGTACTTC.